This T cell receptor beta chain originates from a study of T cell responses to AZD1222 COVID-19 vaccine. The overall study: Pooling covered second doses at about 4 or about 12 weeks.

Whole-study results and caveats: Baseline serostatus was positive in only a handful of AZD1222 recipients.

With V trimmed by 6 bases and J by 6 bases, 3 bases remained unmatched. The CDR3 is 13 amino acids. Germline lookup yields CDR1 SGHTA and CDR2 FQGNSA. Generated by immunoSEQ multiplex PCR, the TCRdb table keeps only in-frame clones and is missing some. Of 95,000 to 100,000 clones in the sample, about 86% are singletons; the top ten hold about 1.5%. Concerning this clone itself: Its antigen is not identified.

The TCR comes from an adult in good health. This specimen was peripheral blood, taken on day 0 of AZD1222 vaccination. This chain connects TRBV7-2 to TRBJ1-2; the match to TRBD1 covers 11 bases. CDR3 DNA: TGTGCCAGCAGTCGGGACAGGGGGGATGGCTACACCTTC. This gives the protein CASSRDRGDGYTF.